The 26 T cell receptor beta chains given below trace back to one sample, sequenced in a study of T cells after yellow fever vaccination. MiXCR, applied by TCRdb to the 5' RACE reads, yields one record per CDR3 protein. The sample has hundreds of thousands of distinct CDR3 sequences, around 20% seen once. This sample comprised PBMCs, obtained before the yellow fever booster vaccination. These receptors were collected from a man aged 18 to 29 who received the YFV17D yellow fever vaccine.

This clonotype was observed a few times. V gene TRBV6-5 combines with J gene TRBJ1-1, with D possibly TRBD1 on 6 matching bases. The CDR3 extends over 15 amino acids. Germline values: CDR1 MNHEY, CDR2 SVGAGI. V lost 4 bases to trimming and J lost 3 bases, with 15 bases between them. This CDR3 reads CASSFTGHSYTEAFF. CDR3 in DNA: TGTGCCAGCAGTTTCACGGGACACTCGTACACTGAAGCTTTCTTT.

This clonotype turned up a few times. The J gene is TRBJ1-1, the V gene TRBV18; D gene ambiguous. The CDR3 is 12 residues long. In germline, CDR1 is KGHSH, CDR2 LQKENI. V was trimmed by 3 bases and J by 7 bases, leaving 9 bases between them. The CDR3 region has the DNA TGTGCCAGCTCACCCTCCGAGCATGAAGCTTTCTTT. It is translated as CASSPSEHEAFF.

The rearrangement joins TRBV7-9 to TRBJ2-1; D unclear. CDR1 SEHNR and CDR2 FQNEAQ come from the germline V gene (reference sequence). V dropped 2 bases and J dropped 4 bases, with 6 bases sitting between them. The CDR3 loop spans 13 amino acids. CDR3 loop: CASSLYGYNEQFF. Written as DNA, the CDR3 is TGTGCCAGCAGCTTATACGGGTACAATGAGCAGTTCTTC.

This clonotype was seen only a few times. An end of the junction differs from the germline gene, which may be a read error. The chain employs TRBV29-1 and TRBJ1-1; D is unclear. The CDR3 has 8 amino acids. The germline V gene encodes CDR1 SQVTM and CDR2 ANQGSEA. DNA for the CDR3: TGCAGCGTTGACGGATCTCCCTTT. Its translation is CSVDGSPF.

This clonotype was counted a few times. The chain joins TRBV7-2 to TRBJ2-2, with D perhaps matching TRBD1 (5 bases). The V end was cut by 4 bases, the J end by 1 base, with 10 bases between. The germline gives CDR1 SGHTA, CDR2 FQGNSA. The length of the CDR3 is 15 residues. CDR3 bases: TGTGCCAGCAGCTCCAGGGTCCGGAACACCGGGGAGCTGTTTTTT. Translation gives CASSSRVRNTGELFF.

The chain combines TRBV15 with TRBJ2-5; 9 nucleotides line up with TRBD1. Trimming cost V 1 base and J 3 bases; bases outside gene matches: 3. The CDR3 sequence is 15 residues long. Germline V gene lookup returns CDR1 LNHNV and CDR2 YYDKDF (reference sequence). The CDR3 DNA follows: TGTGCCACCAGCAGAGGGGACAGGGTAGAAGAGACCCAGTACTTC. Its translation is CATSRGDRVEETQYF.

This chain connects TRBV24-1 to TRBJ2-1; 8 nucleotides agree with TRBD1. Germline V gene data show CDR1 as KGHDR and CDR2 as SFDVKD. V gave up 3 bases and J gave up 4 bases; unmatched junction bases: 4. There are 15 residues in the CDR3. CDR3 DNA sequence: TGTGCCACCAGTGATCCCGGGACAGGTTACAATGAGCAGTTCTTC. Translation: CATSDPGTGYNEQFF.

V usage is TRBV3-1 and J usage is TRBJ2-1, with 9 bases lining up with TRBD1. Trimming at V came to 2 bases and at J to 4 bases, leaving 6 bases not matched to a gene. The CDR3 sequence is 16 residues long. Germline CDR1 reads LGHDT; CDR2 reads YNNKEL (reference sequence). As DNA, the CDR3 is TGTGCCAGCAGCCAATCCCAGGACAGGGGATACAATGAGCAGTTCTTC. Amino acids: CASSQSQDRGYNEQFF.

The chain recombines TRBV24-1 with TRBJ2-1, with D unclear. This CDR3 spans 14 amino acids. Germline CDR1 KGHDR, CDR2 SFDVKD. V dropped 3 bases and J dropped 4 bases, with 9 bases sitting between them. The CDR3 region has the DNA TGTGCCACCAGTGATCTTGCAGAATACAATGAGCAGTTCTTC. Protein: CATSDLAEYNEQFF.

The rearrangement joins TRBV28 to TRBJ1-1; no firm D call. There are 13 residues in the CDR3. The V end was cut by 5 bases, the J end by 2 bases, with 9 bases between. The germline CDR1 and CDR2 sequences are MDHEN and SYDVKM. The CDR3: CASSEWPNTEAFF. CDR3 bases: TGTGCCAGCAGTGAATGGCCAAACACTGAAGCTTTCTTT.

The chain recombines TRBV29-1 with TRBJ1-1, with a possible D match to TRBD1 (5 bases). The germline V gene has CDR1 SQVTM and CDR2 ANQGSEA. The CDR3 spans 13 residues. The V gene lost 5 bases and the J gene lost 0 bases, with 10 bases spanning the gap. The DNA for the CDR3 is TGCAGCGTTCTGGACATATTGAACACTGAAGCTTTCTTT. Protein sequence: CSVLDILNTEAFF.

The gene calls are TRBV7-9 and TRBJ2-7; D might be TRBD1 or TRBD2, each matching 5 bases. V was clipped by 5 bases and J by 5 bases, with 10 bases between them. From germline, CDR1 is SEHNR and CDR2 FQNEAQ (reference sequence). The CDR3 covers 12 residues. This chain's CDR3 is CASSRGVNEQYV. DNA of the CDR3: TGTGCCAGCAGCCGAGGGGTGAACGAGCAGTACGTC.

The count of this clonotype is one. V is TRBV6-5 and J is TRBJ2-4, with 7 bases matching TRBD1. Germline-derived CDR1 and CDR2 are MNHEY and SVGAGI. Trimming cost V 6 bases and J 10 bases; bases outside gene matches: 18. This CDR3 spans 16 amino acids. The CDR3 region has the DNA TGTGCCAGCAGCTCCTCGACAGGGAACCACCCTAAAATTCAGTACTTC. Protein: CASSSSTGNHPKIQYF.

This clonotype appeared a few times. CDR3 bases: TGCGCCAAAGGACAGGGGGCAATCGACGAGCAGTACGTC. Its protein product is CAKGQGAIDEQYV. The rearrangement joins TRBV5-1 to TRBJ2-7; TRBD1 matches 11 bases. The CDR3 is made up of 13 amino acids. Trimming took 9 bases from V and 5 from J; bases not matched to a gene: 7. Germline V gene data show CDR1 as SGHRS and CDR2 as YFSETQ.

This clonotype was seen a few times. This sequence joins TRBV5-4 and TRBJ2-3; D is uncertain. Germline CDR1 SGHNT, CDR2 YYREEE (reference sequence). There are 15 residues in the CDR3. V was cut by 5 bases and J by 1 base, with 14 bases left in between. CDR3 DNA: TGTGCCAGCAGTCCCGCAGGCTCACGCACAGATACGCAGTATTTT. The encoded protein is CASSPAGSRTDTQYF.

This clonotype was detected ten times or more. The rearrangement links TRBV5-1 to TRBJ2-6; D remains unclear. The germline V gene has CDR1 SGHRS and CDR2 YFSETQ. Trimming left V 0 bases short and J 0 bases short, with 13 bases between. The CDR3 is 18 residues long. CDR3: CASSLARTMSSGANVLTF. The DNA for the CDR3 is TGCGCCAGCAGCTTGGCACGGACGATGAGCTCTGGGGCCAACGTCCTGACTTTC. Supplemented by reference TRBV5-1 and TRBJ2-6, the full variable domain reads KAGVTQTPRYLIKTRGQQVTLSCSPISGHRSVSWYQQTPGQGLQFLFEYFSETQRNKGNFPGRFSGRQFSNSRSEMNVSTLELGDSALYLCASSLARTMSSGANVLTFGAGSRLTVL.

This chain joins TRBV30 and TRBJ2-5; D unclear. Looked up from germline, CDR1 is GTSNPN and CDR2 is SVGIG (reference sequence). V shed 0 bases and J shed 4 bases, with 12 bases lying between them. CDR3 size: 14 residues. The CDR3 sequence is CAWSVPPILETQYF. The CDR3 region has the DNA TGTGCCTGGAGTGTCCCCCCGATTCTAGAGACCCAGTACTTC.

The genes are TRBV5-1 and TRBJ1-2; D is unresolved. This CDR3 region has 15 residues. The germline gives CDR1 SGHRS, CDR2 YFSETQ. The V and J ends lost 1 base and 4 bases respectively, with 14 bases between them. The CDR3 coding sequence is TGCGCCAGCAGCTTGACCGATTACAAGGGCTATGGCTACACCTTC. Its protein is CASSLTDYKGYGYTF.

In its sample, this clonotype was seen a few times. This chain uses TRBV5-1 with TRBJ1-6; 8 nucleotides agree with TRBD1. V gave up 4 bases and J gave up 9 bases; unmatched junction bases: 3. Germline CDR1 SGHRS, CDR2 YFSETQ. The CDR3 loop spans 13 amino acids. For the CDR3, the DNA is TGCGCCAGCAGCACGGACAGGGTTTCACCCCTCCACTTT. It translates to CASSTDRVSPLHF. The variable domain in full, with the rest retrieved from reference TRBV5-1 and TRBJ1-6, is KAGVTQTPRYLIKTRGQQVTLSCSPISGHRSVSWYQQTPGQGLQFLFEYFSETQRNKGNFPGRFSGRQFSNSRSEMNVSTLELGDSALYLCASSTDRVSPLHFGNGTRLTVT.

This clonotype was picked up a small number of times. This rearrangement joins TRBV29-1 to TRBJ1-2; D possibly corresponds to TRBD1 (6 bases). Between the trimmed V and J ends, which lost 1 base and 4 bases, there was a span of 10 bases. This CDR3 has 13 residues. Germline CDR1 is SQVTM and CDR2 is ANQGSEA. The CDR3 DNA reads TGCAGCGTTGAAGGCACAGGGTTCTATGGCTACACCTTC. Translating it yields CSVEGTGFYGYTF. Full variable domain (outside the CDR3, taken from reference TRBV29-1 and TRBJ1-2): SAVISQKPSRDICQRGTSLTIQCQVDSQVTMMFWYRQQPGQSLTLIATANQGSEATYESGFVIDKFPISRPNLTFSTLTVSNMSPEDSSIYLCSVEGTGFYGYTFGSGTRLTVV.

This clonotype was seen only a few times. The V and J genes are TRBV6-1 and TRBJ2-7; no firm D call. In germline, CDR1 is MNHNS, CDR2 SASEGT. The CDR3 consists of 12 residues. Trimming removed 3 bases from V and 1 base from J, with 4 bases in between. In DNA form, the CDR3 reads TGTGCCAGCAGTGACAGATCCTACGAGCAGTACGTC. It specifies CASSDRSYEQYV.

This clonotype was counted only a few times. The genes are TRBV6-5 and TRBJ2-1; 10 bases match TRBD1. Trimming removed 0 bases from V and 8 bases from J; junction bases left unmatched: 7. This CDR3 region has 16 residues. CDR1 is MNHEY and CDR2 is SVGAGI in the germline V gene. CDR3: CASSYSGQGVWDEQFF. In nucleotides, the CDR3 is TGTGCCAGCAGTTACTCAGGACAGGGGGTATGGGATGAGCAGTTCTTC.

This clonotype was picked up a small number of times. The chain links TRBV7-6 to TRBJ2-7; a possible D gene is TRBD1 (5 bases). The CDR3 spans 14 residues. V was cut by 1 base and J by 2 bases, with 9 bases left in between. The germline V gene has CDR1 SGHVS and CDR2 FNYEAQ. The CDR3 DNA sequence: TGTGCCAGCAGCTTAGATGCAGGGACCTACGAGCAGTACGTC. It specifies CASSLDAGTYEQYV.

This clonotype was recorded a few times. V and J are TRBV25-1 and TRBJ2-2; D not resolved. CDR3 length: 15 residues. Germline lookup yields CDR1 MGHDK and CDR2 SYGVNS. Trimming cost V 1 base and J 4 bases, with 10 bases left between them. CDR3 sequence reads: CASSELWGLTGELFF. In nucleotides, the CDR3 is TGTGCCAGCAGTGAATTGTGGGGTCTCACCGGGGAGCTGTTTTTT.

This clonotype was picked up one time. This chain's CDR3 is CASSPSWLTNEKLFF. CDR3 DNA: TGTGCCAGCTCACCATCATGGTTGACTAATGAAAAACTGTTTTTT. This chain connects TRBV18 to TRBJ1-4; no firm D call. The CDR3 totals 15 residues. The ends were cut back, 2 bases at V and 2 bases at J, with 9 bases in the middle. The germline gives CDR1 KGHSH, CDR2 LQKENI.

The rearrangement links TRBV7-4 to TRBJ2-7; D unclear. This CDR3 contains 15 residues. Trimming removed 5 bases at V and 3 bases at J, with 17 bases between. CDR1 is SGHVT, CDR2 SQSDAQ, per germline. CDR3 bases: TGTGCCAGCAGCCCATTGGAAACAGAAGACTACGAGCAGTACGTC. It yields the protein CASSPLETEDYEQYV.